This T cell receptor beta chain was sequenced during a study of T cell repertoires in cytomegalovirus infection. This clonotype was seen only a few times. Its matching antigen is unknown. TCRdb fed the reads into MiXCR, producing one record per CDR3 protein. The data show some 500,000 distinct CDR3 sequences, roughly a third seen once. Trimming removed 2 bases at V and 6 bases at J, with 13 bases between. CDR1 and CDR2 (germline): MNHEY, SVGAGI. The CDR3 is made up of 15 amino acids. This TCR derives from a human donor in good health (CMV status not recorded). Some clones in this sample may be carry-over from other donors' samples. This specimen consisted of cultured PBMCs, obtained from culture after CMV antigen stimulation. The rearrangement joins TRBV6-5 to TRBJ2-2; D not certain. CDR3 sequence: CASSYTVRKAGELFF. The CDR3 DNA sequence: TGTGCCAGCAGTTACACTGTAAGGAAGGCCGGGGAGCTGTTTTTT.